One and the same sample provided the 5 T cell receptor beta chains below, sequenced in a study of CD8 T cells in ankylosing spondylitis. TCRdb used MiXCR to reprocess the 5' RACE reads, holding one entry per CDR3 protein. The sample has over 130,000 distinct CDR3 sequences, 40% to 50% seen once. The source material was synovial fluid, either unsorted or a sorted T cell fraction (not recorded which). All receptors derive from a male donor with ankylosing spondylitis.

This clonotype came up a few times. This chain links TRBV7-9 with TRBJ2-5, with D possibly called TRBD1 or TRBD2 (6 bases each). Germline loops: CDR1 SEHNR, CDR2 FQNEAQ (reference sequence). Trimming stripped 2 bases from V and 5 bases from J, with 18 bases between. The CDR3 sequence is 16 residues long. CDR3 protein: CASSLIFGGHGETQYF. The CDR3 coding sequence is TGTGCCAGCAGCTTAATCTTCGGGGGCCATGGGGAGACCCAGTACTTC.

The chain combines TRBV7-6 with TRBJ2-2; D not certain. The V and J ends lost 5 bases and 5 bases respectively, with 9 bases between them. Germline assignment: CDR1 SGHVS and CDR2 FNYEAQ. The length of the CDR3 is 13 residues. CDR3 in amino acids: CASSELLTGELFF. The DNA for the CDR3 is TGTGCCAGCAGCGAGCTCCTGACCGGGGAGCTGTTTTTT. Full variable domain (outside the CDR3, taken from reference TRBV7-6 and TRBJ2-2): GAGVSQSPRYKVTKRGQDVALRCDPISGHVSLYWYRQALGQGPEFLTYFNYEAQQDKSGLPNDRFSAERPEGSISTLTIQRTEQRDSAMYRCASSELLTGELFFGEGSRLTVL.

This clonotype has only a few counts. The chain has TRBV12-3 or TRBV12-4 and TRBJ2-1; 8 nucleotides match TRBD2. CDR3 size: 17 residues. Trimming took 5 bases from V and 5 from J; bases not matched to a gene: 14. CDR3 sequence (DNA): TGTGCCAGCAGTAAACCGGGACTAGGTCCGAGGCACAATGAGCAGTTCTTC. This gives the protein CASSKPGLGPRHNEQFF.

This clonotype was detected only a few times. The chain combines TRBV27 with TRBJ2-3; 14 nucleotides line up with TRBD2. V was clipped by 1 base and J by 2 bases; unmatched bases: 2. The CDR3 totals 17 residues. Germline CDR1 is MNHEY and CDR2 is SMNVEV (reference sequence). The CDR3 nucleotides are TGTGCCAGCAGTTTATGGGGACTAGCGGGAGCCACAGATACGCAGTATTTT. Protein product: CASSLWGLAGATDTQYF.

The gene calls are TRBV5-1 and TRBJ2-3, with 7 nucleotides matching TRBD2. The CDR3 runs to 14 residues. V was pared by 9 bases and J by 4 bases, with 11 bases of the junction left unmatched. Looked up from germline, CDR1 is SGHRS and CDR2 is YFSETQ. The CDR3 sequence is CATATSSSPDTQYF. The CDR3, as DNA: TGCGCCACCGCGACTAGCTCGTCCCCAGATACGCAGTATTTT. Based on the CDR3 plus reference TRBV5-1 and TRBJ2-3, the full variable domain is KAGVTQTPRYLIKTRGQQVTLSCSPISGHRSVSWYQQTPGQGLQFLFEYFSETQRNKGNFPGRFSGRQFSNSRSEMNVSTLELGDSALYLCATATSSSPDTQYFGPGTRLTVL.